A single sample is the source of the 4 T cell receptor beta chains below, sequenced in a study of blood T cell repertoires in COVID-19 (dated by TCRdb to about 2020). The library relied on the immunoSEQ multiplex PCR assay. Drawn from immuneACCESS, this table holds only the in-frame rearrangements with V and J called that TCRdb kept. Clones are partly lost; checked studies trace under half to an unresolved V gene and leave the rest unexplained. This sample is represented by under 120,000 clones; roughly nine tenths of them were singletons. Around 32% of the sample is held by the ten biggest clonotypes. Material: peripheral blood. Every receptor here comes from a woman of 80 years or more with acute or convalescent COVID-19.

The chain's CDR3 is CASSLALYRTGELFF. The CDR3 region has the DNA TGTGCCAGCAGCCTGGCCCTCTACCGCACCGGGGAGCTGTTTTTT. The rearrangement links TRBV5-8 to TRBJ2-2; no firm D call. CDR1 is SGHTS, CDR2 YDEGEE, per germline. V was clipped by 4 bases and J by 4 bases, with 14 bases between them. CDR3 length: 15 residues.

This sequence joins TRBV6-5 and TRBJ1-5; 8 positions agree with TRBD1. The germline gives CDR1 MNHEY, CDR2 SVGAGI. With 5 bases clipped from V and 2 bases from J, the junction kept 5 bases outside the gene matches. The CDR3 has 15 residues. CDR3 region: CASSLSQGGNQPQHF. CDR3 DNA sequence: TGTGCCAGCAGTCTATCACAGGGGGGCAATCAGCCCCAGCATTTT.

In DNA, the CDR3 is TGTGCCAGCAGCTTGGCCGTCGGGGGGGGCCTTTACGAGCAGTACTTC. It codes for CASSLAVGGGLYEQYF. V usage is TRBV5-5 and J usage is TRBJ2-7; 8 bases map to TRBD2. CDR3 length equals 16 residues. Germline CDR1 and CDR2: SGHKS and YYEKEE (reference sequence). V gave up 0 bases and J gave up 4 bases; unmatched junction bases: 9.

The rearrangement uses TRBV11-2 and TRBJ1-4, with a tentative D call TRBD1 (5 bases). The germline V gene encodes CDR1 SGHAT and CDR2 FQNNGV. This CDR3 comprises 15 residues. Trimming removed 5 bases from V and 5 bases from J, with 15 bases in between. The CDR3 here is CASSRPAGPNEKLFF. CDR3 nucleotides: TGTGCCAGCAGCCGTCCGGCGGGGCCCAATGAAAAACTGTTTTTT.